This passage covers 19 T cell receptor beta chains from one sample sequenced in a study of a mutant IDH1 vaccine in newly diagnosed glioma. Their antigen targets remain unknown. Time point specified: week 35, safety follow-up. Topical imiquimod accompanied each vaccine dose, which consisted of 300 ug of mutant IDH1 20-mer peptide. TCRdb's table, derived via immunoSEQ multiplex PCR, lists solely in-frame clones and lacks some. The sample shows some 57,000 clones, 80% to 90% of them seen only once. This material consisted of PBMCs, taken from a glioma patient whose treatment included an IDH1 peptide vaccine. These receptors were collected from a young woman with glioma.

The chain is built from TRBV6-5 and TRBJ1-2; D is perhaps TRBD1 (5 bases). Germline-derived CDR1 and CDR2 are MNHEY and SVGAGI. This CDR3 has 16 residues. Trimming took off 0 bases at V and 7 bases at J, with 18 bases between the two ends. CDR3 coding DNA: TGTGCCAGCAGTTACTCGAGAGGGACTCAGGTGGCTGGCTACACCTTC. The encoded protein is CASSYSRGTQVAGYTF.

This clone is deemed medium-sized. The CDR3, as DNA: TGTGCCAGCAGCCCCGATCCCCGGGACAGGGGACGGAATCAGCCCCAGCATTTT. Translated, it gives CASSPDPRDRGRNQPQHF. V gene TRBV7-9 combines with J gene TRBJ1-5, with 10 bases that match TRBD1. Germline values: CDR1 SEHNR, CDR2 FQNEAQ (reference sequence). CDR3 length equals 18 residues. Trimming at V came to 5 bases and at J to 4 bases, leaving 14 bases not matched to a gene. Complete variable domain (other parts from reference TRBV7-9 and TRBJ1-5): DTGVSQNPRHKITKRGQNVTFRCDPISEHNRLYWYRQTLGQGPEFLTYFQNEAQLEKSRLLSDRFSAERPKGSFSTLEIQRTEQGDSAMYLCASSPDPRDRGRNQPQHFGDGTRLSIL.

In the case of this clone: The sample holds other DNA sequences that translate to the same CDR3. The V call is TRBV4-1, the J call TRBJ1-2, with D perhaps TRBD1 (5 bases). The CDR3 loop spans 18 amino acids. Germline CDR1 and CDR2: MGHRA and YSYEKL. V lost 1 base, J lost 12 bases, and 30 bases lay in between. CDR3 DNA sequence: TGCGCCAGCAGCCAAGGCAACGTATTGGGCAGGGTACTTCGTTTGAACACCTTC. Translation gives CASSQGNVLGRVLRLNTF.

In this sample, this clone turned up a few times. The rearrangement uses TRBV30 and TRBJ1-4, with 10 bases lining up with TRBD1. This CDR3 spans 13 amino acids. The germline CDR1 and CDR2 sequences are GTSNPN and SVGIG (reference sequence). Unmatched junction bases numbered 5, after V lost 7 bases and J lost 6 bases. The CDR3 protein is CAFAGQGDEKLFF. The CDR3, as DNA: TGTGCCTTCGCCGGACAGGGGGATGAAAAACTGTTTTTT. Looking up the rest from reference TRBV30 and TRBJ1-4 gives the full variable domain: SQTIHQWPATLVQPVGSPLSLECTVEGTSNPNLYWYRQAAGRGLQLLFYSVGIGQISSEVPQNLSASRPQDRQFILSSKKLLLSDSGFYLCAFAGQGDEKLFFGSGTQLSVL.

The rearrangement links TRBV29-1 to TRBJ2-1; D possibly corresponds to TRBD2 (6 bases). The V gene's germline CDR1 is SQVTM and CDR2 ANQGSEA. The CDR3 spans 14 residues. V was trimmed by 2 bases and J by 0 bases, leaving 8 bases between them. The CDR3 region has the DNA TGCAGCGTTGAAATTAGCGGCTCCTACAATGAGCAGTTCTTC. This encodes CSVEISGSYNEQFF.

This rearrangement joins TRBV5-4 to TRBJ1-2, with TRBD1 matching over 12 bases. Germline V gives CDR1 SGHNT, CDR2 YYREEE (reference sequence). Trimming removed 2 bases from V and 10 bases from J; junction bases left unmatched: 3. The CDR3 loop spans 13 amino acids. The CDR3 DNA follows: TGTGCCAGCAGCTTACCGGGACAGGGGGCCTACACCTTC. Protein: CASSLPGQGAYTF.

This chain links TRBV11-2 with TRBJ1-5; D ambiguous. The germline V gene encodes CDR1 SGHAT and CDR2 FQNNGV. Between the trimmed V and J ends, which lost 1 base and 6 bases, there was a span of 7 bases. This CDR3 region has 13 residues. In nucleotides, the CDR3 is TGTGCCAGCAGCTTAGGGACGCTTCAGCCCCAGCATTTT. Translated, it gives CASSLGTLQPQHF.

The V gene is TRBV30, the J gene TRBJ1-1, with D hard to call. Germline CDR1 is GTSNPN and CDR2 is SVGIG (reference sequence). The CDR3 covers 12 residues. Trimming left V 5 bases short and J 11 bases short, with 18 bases between. CDR3 protein: CAWVWEGRRAFF. CDR3 DNA sequence: TGTGCCTGGGTGTGGGAAGGGCGCAGGGCTTTCTTT.

V and J are TRBV9 and TRBJ2-3; 8 bases match TRBD2. Trimming at V came to 0 bases and at J to 2 bases, leaving 5 bases not matched to a gene. This CDR3 spans 16 amino acids. CDR1 and CDR2 from the germline V gene are SGDLS and YYNGEE. The CDR3 nucleotides read TGTGCCAGCAGCGTAGTCGTCGGGGGGGCCACAGATACGCAGTATTTT. It yields the protein CASSVVVGGATDTQYF.

This clone was seen more than once but under ten times. This rearrangement joins TRBV11-2 to TRBJ1-1; D perhaps matches TRBD1 (6 bases). The CDR3 has 12 amino acids. Trimming pared 5 bases from V and 6 bases from J, leaving 10 bases between. The germline V gene has CDR1 SGHAT and CDR2 FQNNGV. The CDR3 sequence: CASSIGQSEAFF. The CDR3 DNA is TGTGCCAGCAGCATCGGACAGTCTGAAGCTTTCTTT. The entire variable domain, with the rest obtained from reference TRBV11-2 and TRBJ1-1, is as follows: EAGVAQSPRYKIIEKRQSVAFWCNPISGHATLYWYQQILGQGPKLLIQFQNNGVVDDSQLPKDRFSAERLKGVDSTLKIQPAKLEDSAVYLCASSIGQSEAFFGQGTRLTVV.

The chain recombines TRBV19 with TRBJ1-1; no firm D call. V was pared by 5 bases and J by 0 bases, with 13 bases between. Germline V gene data show CDR1 as LNHDA and CDR2 as SQIVND (reference sequence). This CDR3 is built from 15 residues. This CDR3 is CASSARPPVNTEAFF. CDR3 sequence (DNA): TGTGCCAGTAGTGCGCGTCCCCCCGTGAACACTGAAGCTTTCTTT.

The V call is TRBV14, the J call TRBJ2-7, with TRBD2 matching 7 bases. The germline CDR1 and CDR2 sequences are SGHDN and FVKESK. With 2 bases clipped from V and 7 bases from J, the junction kept 14 bases outside the gene matches. The CDR3 is 16 amino acids. The CDR3 sequence is CASSQHLGRGRYEQYF. The CDR3 coding sequence is TGTGCCAGCAGCCAACACCTGGGGAGGGGCCGCTATGAGCAGTACTTC.

The chain employs TRBV19 and TRBJ1-6; unclear D gene. V was clipped by 1 base and J by 7 bases, with 5 bases between them. CDR1 and CDR2 from the germline V gene are LNHDA and SQIVND (reference sequence). There are 13 residues in the CDR3. CDR3 sequence: CASSIGGNSPLHF. The CDR3 DNA follows: TGTGCCAGTAGTATAGGAGGGAATTCACCCCTCCACTTT.

The chain joins TRBV6-1 to TRBJ2-7, with 7 bases lining up with TRBD1. CDR1 is MNHNS and CDR2 is SASEGT in the germline V gene. Germline trimming cut 4 bases from V and 3 bases from J; bases unmatched to any gene: 6. The CDR3 totals 14 residues. The CDR3 bases are TGTGCCAGCAGTGTAATCAGGGGGTTCTACGAGCAGTACTTC. It codes for CASSVIRGFYEQYF.

V is TRBV6-5 and J is TRBJ2-7; maybe TRBD1 (8 bases). V lost 6 bases and J lost 1, with 13 bases in between. Germline CDR1 is MNHEY and CDR2 is SVGAGI. This CDR3 has 14 amino acids. Here the CDR3 reads CASRLQGGSYEQYF. For the CDR3, the DNA is TGTGCCAGCAGATTACAGGGGGGGTCCTACGAGCAGTACTTC.

The rearrangement uses TRBV9 and TRBJ2-1; the match to TRBD1 covers 10 bases. This CDR3 contains 17 residues. With V trimmed by 3 bases and J by 4 bases, 10 bases remained unmatched. Germline V gives CDR1 SGDLS, CDR2 YYNGEE. CDR3 loop: CASSAGTGVPPYNEQFF. For the CDR3, the DNA is TGTGCCAGCAGCGCCGGGACAGGGGTGCCCCCTTACAATGAGCAGTTCTTC.

The V call is TRBV11-2, the J call TRBJ2-5; D is uncertain. The V end was cut by 0 bases, the J end by 5 bases, with 16 bases between. This CDR3 contains 16 residues. The germline CDR1 and CDR2 sequences are SGHAT and FQNNGV. The CDR3 sequence: CASSLDSWKGSETQYF. In nucleotides, the CDR3 is TGTGCCAGCAGCTTAGATTCCTGGAAGGGCTCGGAGACCCAGTACTTC.

The V gene is TRBV6-6, the J gene TRBJ1-1; D not certain. The ends were cut back, 0 bases at V and 1 base at J, with 12 bases in the middle. Germline CDR1 MNHNY, CDR2 SVGAGI (reference sequence). CDR3 length: 16 residues. CDR3 in amino acids: CASSYSPTWPNTEAFF. CDR3 bases: TGTGCCAGCAGTTACTCGCCGACCTGGCCGAACACTGAAGCTTTCTTT.

V usage is TRBV30 and J usage is TRBJ2-5; D is possibly TRBD1 (6 bases). Germline values: CDR1 GTSNPN, CDR2 SVGIG (reference sequence). Trimming removed 0 bases from V and 5 bases from J, with 13 bases in between. CDR3 length equals 14 residues. CDR3 loop: CAWSVRQVGETQYF. CDR3 coding DNA: TGTGCCTGGAGTGTCAGACAGGTTGGCGAGACCCAGTACTTC.